Included here is one TCR beta chain sequence, with context. The antigen is undetermined. The trim removed 4 bases at V and 9 bases at J, leaving 8 bases unmatched. The CDR3 spans 15 residues. Germline V gene lookup returns CDR1 SGHNT and CDR2 YYREEE (reference sequence). The data belong to a study of shared clonotypes between healthy human individuals. Study-level findings and limits: Some naive CD4 clonotypes, around 4.9%, turned up in common across a handful of donors. Despite large depth, rarefaction showed incomplete sorted-subset sequencing. Clonotype sharing across donors was expected to vary with sequencing depth.

Each PCR replicate from the sorted subsets contained 150 to 200 ng DNA, which is some 30,000 T cell genomes. TCRdb's table, derived via immunoSEQ multiplex PCR, lists solely in-frame clones and lacks some. The sample yields around 2,000,000 clones, around 95% seen once. The genes are TRBV5-4 and TRBJ1-6; 9 nucleotides agree with TRBD1. The sequence was collected from a man aged 18-30 years in good health. Sequenced sample: naive CD4+ T cells sorted from blood. Subset described: CD45RA+ positively selected. CDR3 coding DNA: TGTGCCAGCAGCCCGACGGGACAGGGAGGTTCACCCCTCCACTTT. As protein: CASSPTGQGGSPLHF.